This entry describes one T cell receptor (beta chain). Its target is not known. The PCR ran on 60 Vbeta and 13 Jbeta primers. Clones were read by immunoSEQ multiplex PCR, and TCRdb kept only the in-frame ones, dropping some. The sample has 150,000 to 200,000 clones; 70% to 80% are singletons. Between the trimmed V and J ends, which lost 0 bases and 4 bases, there was a span of 12 bases. Germline CDR1 and CDR2: SEHNR and FQNEAQ (reference sequence). This CDR3 has 15 amino acids. The record originates from a study of cytomegalovirus exposure and HLA in healthy donors. Regarding the study as a whole: Several V segments, TRBV6-2 and TRBV6-3 among them, could not be told apart and were dropped. Accounts indicate the classifier identified cytomegalovirus status with strong specificity and sensitivity.

The sample comprised PBMCs. The chain has TRBV7-9 and TRBJ1-1, with D possibly matching TRBD1 (6 bases). This TCR derives from a woman aged 45 to 65 in good health and CMV-seronegative. The CDR3 loop reads CASSLASRGITEAFF. DNA of the CDR3: TGTGCCAGCAGCTTAGCCAGCAGGGGAATCACTGAAGCTTTCTTT. The full variable domain, rest sourced from reference TRBV7-9 and TRBJ1-1, is DTGVSQNPRHKITKRGQNVTFRCDPISEHNRLYWYRQTLGQGPEFLTYFQNEAQLEKSRLLSDRFSAERPKGSFSTLEIQRTEQGDSAMYLCASSLASRGITEAFFGQGTRLTVV.